This T cell receptor (beta chain) is drawn from a study of T cells after yellow fever vaccination. Germline trimming cut 2 bases from V and 5 bases from J; bases unmatched to any gene: 6. The CDR3 is 15 residues long. The germline V gene encodes CDR1 SGHNT and CDR2 YYREEE (reference sequence). TCRdb called the 5' RACE reads again in MiXCR, with one record for every CDR3 protein. The sample includes more than 50,000 distinct CDR3 sequences, 5% to 6.5% of them seen just once. This clonotype was picked up a small number of times. Points from the study as a whole: Any FACS-sorted repertoire could hold abundant clonotypes that contaminate it from the bulk population. Almost every vaccine-responding clonotype was undetectable in sorted memory subsets on day 0.

Here the sequenced sample was PBMCs, either bulk or a sorted T-cell subset (CD4+, CD8+, memory, or dextramer-sorted; not recorded which), taken on the day of the yellow fever booster vaccination. The chain recombines TRBV5-4 with TRBJ2-5; TRBD1 matches 10 bases. The receptor comes from a man aged 18 to 29 who received the YFV17D yellow fever vaccine. The CDR3 coding sequence is TGTGCCAGCAGCTTACGGGACAGGGGAGTGGAGACCCAGTACTTC. Its translation: CASSLRDRGVETQYF.